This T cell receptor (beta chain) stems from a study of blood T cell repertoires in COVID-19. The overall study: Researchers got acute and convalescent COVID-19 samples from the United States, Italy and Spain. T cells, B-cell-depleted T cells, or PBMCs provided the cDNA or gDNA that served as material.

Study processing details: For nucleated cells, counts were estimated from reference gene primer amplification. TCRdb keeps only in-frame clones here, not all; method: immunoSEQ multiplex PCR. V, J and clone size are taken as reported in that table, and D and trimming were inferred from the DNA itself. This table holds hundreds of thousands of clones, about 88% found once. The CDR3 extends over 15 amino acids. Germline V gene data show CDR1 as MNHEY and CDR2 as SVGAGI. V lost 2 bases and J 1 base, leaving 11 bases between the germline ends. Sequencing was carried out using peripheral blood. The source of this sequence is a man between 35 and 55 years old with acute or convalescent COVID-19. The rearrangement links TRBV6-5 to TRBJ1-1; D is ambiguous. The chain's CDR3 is CASSYLEGGNTEAFF. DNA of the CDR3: TGTGCCAGCAGTTACCTTGAGGGCGGGAACACTGAAGCTTTCTTT.